Reported below is one T cell receptor beta chain. The junction shows a germline mismatch at one end, possibly a read error. The authors made TCR beta cDNA from about 500 ng total RNA with a constant-region primer. Employing slightly modified ARM-PCR, three nested multiplex PCR rounds were run, and these gave rise to the TCR beta libraries. Running roughly 10 cycles apiece, the first two PCR rounds relied on TRBV1-TRBV30 forward primers together with a C-beta reverse primer. MiXCR, applied by TCRdb to the multiplex PCR reads, yields one record per CDR3 protein. The sample holds 55,000 to 65,000 distinct CDR3 sequences, 60% to 85% seen once. Joint extraction of RNA and DNA used about 17-31 mg of bulk tissue that was unsorted. Germline V gene sequence: CDR1 MNHEY, CDR2 SVGAGI. This CDR3 comprises 14 residues. The data were obtained in a study of tumor-infiltrating lymphocytes in primary liver carcinoma. Study summary: These were node-negative, non-metastatic T1-T3 tumors of roughly 4 to 10 cm.

The clonotype originates from a man aged 40-49 years with primary liver carcinoma and hepatitis B virus infection. The sequencing sample was made of liver tumor tissue from sampling region 2. Regarding subset: tumor region T2, inferior pole. J is TRBJ2-1 and V is TRBV6-5; D gene uncertain. The CDR3: CASSRGAAYNEQPF. Here the CDR3 DNA reads TGTGCCAGCAGCCGCGGAGCCGCCTACAATGAGCAGCCCTTC.